This T cell receptor beta chain was recorded in a study of T cells in Graves' hyperthyroidism and ophthalmopathy. Reasons for excluding patients were uncontrolled infection, other autoimmune disease, pregnancy or lactation. Diagnostic assessment was based on clinical symptoms, serum thyroxine and TRAb, thyroid ultrasound and orbital computed tomography. Whole-study results and caveats: Ophthalmopathy was distinguished from stable hyperthyroidism by 13 V-J signatures. The model forecast ophthalmopathy, anticipating it by a median roughly 6.5 months before onset.

Concerning this clonotype itself: What it binds is unknown.

Template material for amplifying TCR beta CDR3 regions consisted of RNA transcripts. In the first-round RT-PCR of the TCR CDR3, the HTBI primer set was used. One entry per CDR3 protein, called by TCRdb with MiXCR from the multiplex PCR reads. The table lists roughly 500,000 distinct CDR3 sequences, over 35% of them singletons, with 44% in the top ten. This CDR3 is built from 16 residues. V was shortened by 0 bases and J by 1 base, with 7 bases between the two germline ends. The germline gives CDR1 LNHNV, CDR2 YYDKDF (reference sequence). The chain has TRBV15 and TRBJ2-6, with no clear D. Sequences were obtained from peripheral blood or thyroid tissue (not recorded which). This TCR was sampled from an adult woman with Graves' disease, either hyperthyroidism or ophthalmopathy (not recorded which). CDR3 DNA: TGTGCCACCAGCAGAGATCTGCTGTCTGGGGCCAACGTCCTGACTTTC. This gives the protein CATSRDLLSGANVLTF.